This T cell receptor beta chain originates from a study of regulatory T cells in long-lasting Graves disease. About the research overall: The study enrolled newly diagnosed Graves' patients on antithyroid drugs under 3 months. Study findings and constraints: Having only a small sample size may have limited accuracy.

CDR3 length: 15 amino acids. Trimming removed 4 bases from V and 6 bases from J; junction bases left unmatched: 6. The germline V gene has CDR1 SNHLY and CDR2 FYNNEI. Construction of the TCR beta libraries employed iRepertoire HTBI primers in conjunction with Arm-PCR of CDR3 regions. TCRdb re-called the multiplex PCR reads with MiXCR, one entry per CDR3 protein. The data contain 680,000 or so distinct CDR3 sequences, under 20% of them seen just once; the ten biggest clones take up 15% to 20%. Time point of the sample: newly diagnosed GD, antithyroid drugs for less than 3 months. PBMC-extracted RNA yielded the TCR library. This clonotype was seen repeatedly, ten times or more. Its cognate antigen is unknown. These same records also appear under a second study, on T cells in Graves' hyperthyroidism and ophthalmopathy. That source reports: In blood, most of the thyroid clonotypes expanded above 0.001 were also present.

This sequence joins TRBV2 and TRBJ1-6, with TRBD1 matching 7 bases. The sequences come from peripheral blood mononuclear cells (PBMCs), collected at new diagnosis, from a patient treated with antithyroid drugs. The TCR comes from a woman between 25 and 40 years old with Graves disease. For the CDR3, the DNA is TGTGCCAGCAGTGTGTTTGGGACAGTTAATTCACCCCTCCACTTT. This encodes CASSVFGTVNSPLHF.